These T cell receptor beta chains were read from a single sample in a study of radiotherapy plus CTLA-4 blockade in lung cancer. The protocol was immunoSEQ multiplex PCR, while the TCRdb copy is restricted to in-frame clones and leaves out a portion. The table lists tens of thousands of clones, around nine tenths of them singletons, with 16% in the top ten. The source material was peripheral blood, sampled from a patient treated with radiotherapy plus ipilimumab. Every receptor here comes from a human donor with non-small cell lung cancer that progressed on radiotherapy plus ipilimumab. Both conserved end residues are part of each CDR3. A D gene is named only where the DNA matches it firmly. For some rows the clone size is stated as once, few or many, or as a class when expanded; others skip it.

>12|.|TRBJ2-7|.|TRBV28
TGTGCCAGCACTACCGGAACCTACGAGCAGTACTTC
CASTTGTYEQYF
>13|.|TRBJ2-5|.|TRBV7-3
TGTGCCAGCAGCTTAAGTATCCAAGAGACCCAGTACTTC
CASSLSIQETQYF
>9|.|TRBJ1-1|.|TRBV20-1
TGCAGTGCCCGCCTTGGGGCTTTCTTT
CSARLGAFF
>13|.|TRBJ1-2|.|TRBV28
TGTGCCAGCAGTTTAGGGTCAACCTATGGCTACACCTTC
CASSLGSTYGYTF
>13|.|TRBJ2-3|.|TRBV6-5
TGTGCCAGCAGAACAAGGAGCACAGATACGCAGTATTTT
CASRTRSTDTQYF
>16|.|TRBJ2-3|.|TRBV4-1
TGCGCCAGCAGCCAATACGACAGCCTTCGCACAGATACGCAGTATTTT
CASSQYDSLRTDTQYF
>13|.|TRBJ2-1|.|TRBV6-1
TGTGCCATCTCTCGGTACCCCTACAATGAGCAGTTCTTC
CAISRYPYNEQFF
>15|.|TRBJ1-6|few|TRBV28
TGTGCCAGCAGTTTTGGGGGCCACCATAATTCACCCCTCCACTTT
CASSFGGHHNSPLHF
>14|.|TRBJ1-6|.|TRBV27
TGTGCCAGCAGTTCGCCACCCCTTAATTCACCCCTCCACTTT
CASSSPPLNSPLHF
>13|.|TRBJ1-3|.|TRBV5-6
TGTGCCAGCAGCTGGGGTACAGGAAACACCATATATTTT
CASSWGTGNTIYF
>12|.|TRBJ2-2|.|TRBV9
TGTGCCAGCAGCGTCCGTTGGGGGGAGCTGTTTTTT
CASSVRWGELFF
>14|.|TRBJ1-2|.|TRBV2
TGTGCCAGCAGTGGGGGCAGGGGATACTATGGCTACACCTTC
CASSGGRGYYGYTF
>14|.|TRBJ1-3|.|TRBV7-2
TGTGCCAGTCGTCGGGGAGGCTCTGGAAACACCATATATTTT
CASRRGGSGNTIYF
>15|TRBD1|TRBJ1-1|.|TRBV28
TGTGCCAGCAGGAAAACAGGGGACCCTTACACTGAAGCTTTCTTT
CASRKTGDPYTEAFF
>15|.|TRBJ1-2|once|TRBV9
TGTGCCAGCAGCGTAGGATTATGGGGGGCGTATGGCTACACCTTC
CASSVGLWGAYGYTF
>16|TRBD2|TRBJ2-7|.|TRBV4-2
TGTGCCAGCAGCCAATTCCCAGGACTAGCGGCCTACGAGCAGTACTTC
CASSQFPGLAAYEQYF
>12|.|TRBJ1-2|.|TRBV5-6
TGTGCCAGCAGGAGGGGATGGGATGGCTACACCTTC
CASRRGWDGYTF
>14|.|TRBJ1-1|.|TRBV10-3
TGTGCCATCAGTGAGCCAGGAATGAACACTGAAGCTTTCTTT
CAISEPGMNTEAFF
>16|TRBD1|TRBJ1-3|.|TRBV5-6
TGTGCCAGCAGCTTGTATCAGGGGGCGCGAGGAAACACCATATATTTT
CASSLYQGARGNTIYF
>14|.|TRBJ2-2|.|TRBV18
TGTGCCAGCTCACCTCCACTAGACACCGGGGAGCTGTTTTTT
CASSPPLDTGELFF
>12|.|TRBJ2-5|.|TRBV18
TGTGCCAGCTCACCACAAGGGGAGACCCAGTACTTC
CASSPQGETQYF
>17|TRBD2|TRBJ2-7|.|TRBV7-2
TGTGCCAGCAGCTCCGGGACTAGCGGGAGAATGCCCTACGAGCAGTACTTC
CASSSGTSGRMPYEQYF
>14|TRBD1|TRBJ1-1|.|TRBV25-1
TGTGCCAGCATTTCCGGGACAGGGGGCACTGAAGCTTTCTTT
CASISGTGGTEAFF
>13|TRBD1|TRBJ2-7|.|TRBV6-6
TGTGCCAGCAGGGGGACAGGGACCTACGAGCAGTACTTC
CASRGTGTYEQYF
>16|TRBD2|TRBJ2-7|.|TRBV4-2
TGTGCCAGCAGCCCAGAATTACTAGCGGGACTACCCGGTGAGGACTTC
CASSPELLAGLPGEDF
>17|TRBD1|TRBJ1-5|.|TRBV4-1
TGCGCCAGCAGCCACCCCGGGACAGGGGATTGGAATCAGCCCCAGCATTTT
CASSHPGTGDWNQPQHF
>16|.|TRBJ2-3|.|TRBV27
TGTGCCAGCAGTTTCGACAGGTCCCCTTTCACAGATACGCAGTATTTT
CASSFDRSPFTDTQYF
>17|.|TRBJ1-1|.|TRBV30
TGTGCCTGGAGTGTAAAGGGCGCGGGGAGTTACAACACTGAAGCTTTCTTT
CAWSVKGAGSYNTEAFF
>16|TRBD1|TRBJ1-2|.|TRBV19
TGTGCCAGTAGTACCAGGACAGGGGCTGAGAACTATGGCTACACCTTC
CASSTRTGAENYGYTF
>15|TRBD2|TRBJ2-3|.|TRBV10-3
TGTGCCATCAGTGAGAGTAGCGGGAACACAGATACGCAGTATTTT
CAISESSGNTDTQYF
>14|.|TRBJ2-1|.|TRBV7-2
TGTGCCAGCAGCTTACCCCCGATGTACAATGAGCAGTTCTTC
CASSLPPMYNEQFF
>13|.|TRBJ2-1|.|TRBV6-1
TGTGCCAGCAGTGAAGGGGGGGCTAGGGAGCAGTTCTTC
CASSEGGAREQFF
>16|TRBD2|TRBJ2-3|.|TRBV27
TGTGCCAGCAGTGTTACTAGCGGGGGGGTCACAGATACGCAGTATTTT
CASSVTSGGVTDTQYF
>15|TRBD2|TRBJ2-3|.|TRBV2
TGTGCCAGCAGTGTACTAGCGGGGTCCACAGATACGCAGTATTTT
CASSVLAGSTDTQYF
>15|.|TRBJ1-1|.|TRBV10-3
TGTGCCATCAGTGAGTCGCTTGGAGGGAACACTGAAGCTTTCTTT
CAISESLGGNTEAFF
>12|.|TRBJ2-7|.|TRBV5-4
TGTGCCAGCAGTTCCGCGACCTACGAGCAGTACTTC
CASSSATYEQYF
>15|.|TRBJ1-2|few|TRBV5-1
TGCGCCAGCAGCTTGGATACAAGTAATGTTTTGGGCTACACCTTC
CASSLDTSNVLGYTF
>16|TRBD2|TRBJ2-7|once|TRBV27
TGTGCCAGCAGTTTTTTCCCTAGCGGGAGAATCTACGAGCAGTACTTC
CASSFFPSGRIYEQYF
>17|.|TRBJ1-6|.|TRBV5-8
TGTGCCAGCAGCCGAATGAACCTTCGCGCCTATAATTCACCCCTCCACTTT
CASSRMNLRAYNSPLHF
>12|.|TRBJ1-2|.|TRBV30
TGTGCCTTTTTCGAACTGGGGTATGGCTACACCTTC
CAFFELGYGYTF
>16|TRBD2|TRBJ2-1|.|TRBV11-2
TGTGCCAGCAGCTCCAAATTTGGACTAGCGGGAAATGAGCAGTTCTTC
CASSSKFGLAGNEQFF
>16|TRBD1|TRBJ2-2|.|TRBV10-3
TGTGCCATCAGTGGCCGCGGGCAGGGGGACCACGGGGAGCTGTTTTTT
CAISGRGQGDHGELFF
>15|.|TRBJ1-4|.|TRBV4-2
TGTGCCAGCAGCCAAGGGCAGGGGCGGAATGAAAAACTGTTTTTT
CASSQGQGRNEKLFF
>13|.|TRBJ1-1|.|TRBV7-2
TGTGCCAGCAGCTTAGAGGTTTTAGCTGAAGCTTTCTTT
CASSLEVLAEAFF
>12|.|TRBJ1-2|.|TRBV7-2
TGTGCCAGCAGCTTATCGGGGGGCGGCTACACCTTC
CASSLSGGGYTF
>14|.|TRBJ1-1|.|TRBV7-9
TGTGCCAGCAGCCCCGGGACGATGAACACTGAAGCTTTCTTT
CASSPGTMNTEAFF
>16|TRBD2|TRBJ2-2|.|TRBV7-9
TGTGCCAGCAGCCAAAAGACTAGCGGGTCGGGCGGGGAGCTGTTTTTT
CASSQKTSGSGGELFF
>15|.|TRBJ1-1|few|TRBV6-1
TGTGCCAGCAGTGAAGAGGGGTATACGAACACTGAAGCTTTCTTT
CASSEEGYTNTEAFF
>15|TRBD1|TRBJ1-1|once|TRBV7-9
TGTGCCAGCAGCTCCTGGACAGGGATGAACACTGAAGCTTTCTTT
CASSSWTGMNTEAFF
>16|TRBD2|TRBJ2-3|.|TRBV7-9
TGTGCCAGCAGCCCATGGACTAGCCCTAGACCAGATACGCAGTATTTT
CASSPWTSPRPDTQYF
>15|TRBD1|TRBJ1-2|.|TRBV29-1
TGCAGCGTGGGACAGGGAAGTCCCCTCAACTATGGCTACACCTTC
CSVGQGSPLNYGYTF
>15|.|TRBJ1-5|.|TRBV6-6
TGTGCCAGCAGTTACTCCCCGCAGGGGAATCAGCCCCAGCATTTT
CASSYSPQGNQPQHF
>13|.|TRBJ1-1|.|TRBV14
TGTGCCAGCAGCCAACAATCGGGAGGAGAAGCTTTCTTT
CASSQQSGGEAFF
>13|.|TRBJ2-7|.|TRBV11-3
TGTGCCAGCAGCAAAGGGTCGTCGACAGAGCAGTACTTC
CASSKGSSTEQYF
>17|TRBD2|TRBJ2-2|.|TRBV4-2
TGTGCCAGCAGCGCTAGACTAGCGGGGGTGAACACCGGGGAGCTGTTTTTT
CASSARLAGVNTGELFF
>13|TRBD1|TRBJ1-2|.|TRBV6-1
TGTGCCAGCAGCCAAGGACAGGGAGGGGCCTACACCTTC
CASSQGQGGAYTF
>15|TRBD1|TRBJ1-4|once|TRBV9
TGTGCCAGCAGCGTAGGGGGACAGGTTTGGGAAAAACTGTTTTTT
CASSVGGQVWEKLFF
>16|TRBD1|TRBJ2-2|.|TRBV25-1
TGTGCCAGCAGGGAAACGGGACAGGTGAACACCGGGGAGCTGTTTTTT
CASRETGQVNTGELFF
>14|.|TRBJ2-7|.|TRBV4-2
TGTGCCAGCAGCCAAGAGGGGGATTCCTACGAGCAGTACTTC
CASSQEGDSYEQYF
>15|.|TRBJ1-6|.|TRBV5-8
TGTGCCAGCAGCTTGGGGGAGGGAATAGCTTCACCCCTCCACTTT
CASSLGEGIASPLHF